These 26 T cell receptor beta chains share one sample of origin, sequenced in a study of blood T cell repertoires in COVID-19. Repertoires were generated with immunoSEQ multiplex PCR, while TCRdb's copy carries only in-frame clones and drops some. This table has about 260,000 clones, around nine tenths appearing once. Sequencing was carried out using peripheral blood. These receptors were obtained from a woman aged 25 to 39 with COVID-19, enrolled during active disease.

CDR3 amino acids: CSVEDRDNSNYGYTF. DNA of the CDR3: TGCAGCGTTGAAGATCGAGACAACTCTAACTATGGCTACACCTTC. The genes are TRBV29-1 and TRBJ1-2; D uncertain. The CDR3 extends over 15 amino acids. The germline V gene encodes CDR1 SQVTM and CDR2 ANQGSEA. Trimming pared 0 bases from V and 0 bases from J, leaving 11 bases between.

CDR3 in DNA: TGTGCCAGCAGCCACGCCCCAGGAGAGCAGTACTTC. Translation: CASSHAPGEQYF. V and J are TRBV27 and TRBJ2-7; D is uncertain. Germline V lookup: CDR1 MNHEY, CDR2 SMNVEV (reference sequence). The CDR3 consists of 12 residues. Between the trimmed V and J ends, which lost 6 bases and 7 bases, there was a span of 13 bases.

The chain couples TRBV3-1 (or the pseudogene TRBV3-2) to TRBJ2-7; 8 positions agree with TRBD2. Germline V lookup: CDR1 LGHDT, CDR2 YNNKEL (reference sequence). CDR3 length: 14 residues. J gave up 5 bases and V 5 bases, and 8 bases lay outside the gene matches. The CDR3 reads CASSSRTSLNEQYF. CDR3 nucleotides: TGTGCCAGCAGCTCTCGGACTAGCCTCAACGAGCAGTACTTC.

Only a few counts were recorded for this clone. The chain links TRBV4-3 to TRBJ1-3; D not resolved. V was shortened by 0 bases and J by 6 bases, with 12 bases between the two germline ends. The CDR3 covers 15 residues. CDR1 and CDR2 (germline): LGHNA, YSLEER. CDR3: CASSQERQKANTIYF. The CDR3 region has the DNA TGCGCCAGCAGCCAAGAGAGGCAAAAGGCAAACACCATATATTTT.

For the CDR3, the DNA is TGCAGCGTTGAAGGGCCAGCGGGAGCGTACAATGAGCAGTTCTTC. It specifies CSVEGPAGAYNEQFF. This chain joins TRBV29-1 and TRBJ2-1, with 8 nucleotides matching TRBD2. J lost 4 bases, V lost 1 base, and 6 bases had no gene match. Germline V gene lookup returns CDR1 SQVTM and CDR2 ANQGSEA. This CDR3 has 15 amino acids.

This chain joins TRBV4-2 and TRBJ2-1; TRBD2 aligns across 13 bases. Losses at the gene ends were 0 bases for V and 4 bases for J; bases not matched to a gene: 9. CDR3 size: 19 residues. Germline CDR1 reads LGHNA; CDR2 reads YNFKEQ. The CDR3 reads CASSQEGLAGAIPYNEQFF. The CDR3 nucleotides are TGTGCCAGCAGCCAAGAAGGACTAGCGGGAGCCATTCCGTACAATGAGCAGTTCTTC.

The J gene is TRBJ2-7, the V gene TRBV2, with 11 bases identical to TRBD2. V lost 5 bases, J lost 5 bases, and 8 bases stayed unmatched. This CDR3 is 15 amino acids long. CDR1 is SNHLY and CDR2 is FYNNEI in the germline V gene. CDR3 nucleotide sequence: TGTGCCAGCAGTCCCTCTAGCGGGAGGTTCGACGAGCAGTACTTC. Protein product: CASSPSSGRFDEQYF.

The V and J genes are TRBV7-8 and TRBJ2-7; weak D call: TRBD1 (6 bases). The CDR3 extends over 15 amino acids. Trimming took off 0 bases at V and 2 bases at J, with 11 bases between the two ends. CDR1 is SGHVS, CDR2 FQNEAQ, per germline. CDR3 sequence (DNA): TGTGCCAGCAGCTTAGCACTGGACAGCCCCTACGAGCAGTACTTC. It yields the protein CASSLALDSPYEQYF.

The rearrangement uses TRBV2 and TRBJ2-2; a possible D gene is TRBD2 (7 bases). CDR1 and CDR2 (germline): SNHLY, FYNNEI. The CDR3 is made up of 14 amino acids. V shed 4 bases and J shed 2 bases, with 8 bases lying between them. The CDR3 DNA is TGTGCCAGCAGTGCGGGGGGCAACACCGGGGAGCTGTTTTTT. It translates to CASSAGGNTGELFF.

Only one count was recorded for this clone. J is TRBJ2-7 and V is TRBV5-1, with TRBD1 matching over 10 bases. Germline trimming cut 6 bases from V and 2 bases from J; bases unmatched to any gene: 2. The CDR3 is 13 residues long. Germline CDR1 and CDR2: SGHRS and YFSETQ. The chain's CDR3 is CASNGQGAYEQYF. The CDR3, as DNA: TGCGCCAGCAACGGACAGGGGGCCTACGAGCAGTACTTC.

The V and J genes are TRBV12-5 and TRBJ2-3, with 12 positions matching TRBD2. Per germline, CDR1 LGHNT and CDR2 FRNRAP. This CDR3 comprises 15 residues. V lost 7 bases and J lost 3; bases outside the gene matches: 5. CDR3 coding DNA: TGTGCTAGTGCCAAGGGACTAGCGGGTACAGATACGCAGTATTTT. This codes for CASAKGLAGTDTQYF.

This clone was recorded only once. The V call is TRBV5-1, the J call TRBJ2-3; 12 bases are a match to TRBD2. CDR1 and CDR2 from the germline V gene are SGHRS and YFSETQ. V trimming: 4 bases; J trimming: 3 bases; junction bases outside the gene matches: 6. This CDR3 is built from 16 residues. The CDR3 here is CASSPRTSGTTDTQYF. For the CDR3, the DNA is TGCGCCAGCAGCCCCCGGACTAGCGGGACAACAGATACGCAGTATTTT.

This rearrangement joins TRBV5-1 to TRBJ1-2; D gene uncertain. The CDR3 totals 16 residues. The V and J ends lost 0 bases and 0 bases respectively, with 12 bases between them. Germline lookup yields CDR1 SGHRS and CDR2 YFSETQ. The CDR3 reads CASSLVSRPTNYGYTF. CDR3 DNA: TGCGCCAGCAGCTTGGTCTCCAGGCCGACTAACTATGGCTACACCTTC.

The CDR3 loop reads CASRGLAGGEGELFF. Here the CDR3 DNA reads TGTGCCAGCAGGGGACTAGCGGGAGGTGAGGGGGAGCTGTTTTTT. The rearrangement uses TRBV27 and TRBJ2-2, with 15 nucleotides matching TRBD2. The CDR3 sequence is 15 residues long. The V gene end was trimmed by 6 bases and the J gene end by 8 bases; junction bases not matched to a gene: 4. From germline, CDR1 is MNHEY and CDR2 SMNVEV (reference sequence).

J is TRBJ2-3 and V is TRBV6-6; 8 bases agree with TRBD1. The germline gives CDR1 MNHNY, CDR2 SVGAGI (reference sequence). Trimming cost V 6 bases and J 4 bases; bases outside gene matches: 3. This CDR3 region has 13 residues. The CDR3 DNA sequence: TGTGCCAGCAGCAGACAGGGGCCAGATACGCAGTATTTT. Translating it yields CASSRQGPDTQYF.

This chain uses TRBV2 with TRBJ1-2; no clear D gene. The CDR3 consists of 12 residues. The V and J ends lost 4 bases and 2 bases respectively, with 5 bases between them. CDR1 and CDR2 (germline): SNHLY, FYNNEI. CDR3 residues: CASSALNYGYTF. CDR3 DNA sequence: TGTGCCAGCAGTGCCCTGAACTATGGCTACACCTTC.

The rearrangement joins TRBV6-5 to TRBJ1-2; D might be TRBD1 (6 bases). V was cut by 7 bases and J by 3 bases, with 15 bases left in between. Germline V gene lookup returns CDR1 MNHEY and CDR2 SVGAGI. CDR3 length: 14 residues. Here the CDR3 reads CASTRQASDYGYTF. CDR3 nucleotide sequence: TGTGCCAGCACCCGACAGGCAAGTGACTATGGCTACACCTTC.

The chain couples TRBV6-2 or TRBV6-3 to TRBJ2-2, with 9 bases identical to TRBD2. The germline CDR1 and CDR2 sequences are MNHEY and SVGEGT. V was pared by 0 bases and J by 4 bases, with 3 bases of the junction left unmatched. This CDR3 contains 16 residues. CDR3 DNA: TGTGCCAGCAGTTACTCCTTAGCGGGAGCCACCGGGGAGCTGTTTTTT. Its translation: CASSYSLAGATGELFF.

V and J are TRBV19 and TRBJ2-7; 9 bases are shared with TRBD2. V lost 4 bases to trimming and J lost 4 bases; unmatched junction nucleotides: 2. CDR3 length equals 13 residues. The germline CDR1 and CDR2 sequences are LNHDA and SQIVND (reference sequence). The CDR3 DNA reads as TGTGCCAGTAGTACGACTAGCGGTTACGAGCAGTACTTC. This codes for CASSTTSGYEQYF.

The chain is built from TRBV29-1 and TRBJ1-1, with D possibly matching TRBD1 (6 bases). Trimming took 6 bases from V and 0 from J, leaving 14 bases between them. Germline CDR1 is SQVTM and CDR2 is ANQGSEA. CDR3 size: 14 residues. CDR3 coding DNA: TGCAGCGTCTGGACAGTCGAAATGAACACTGAAGCTTTCTTT. Protein sequence: CSVWTVEMNTEAFF.

The chain combines TRBV9 with TRBJ2-2; TRBD2 agrees at 8 bases. This CDR3 has 15 residues. The germline V gene encodes CDR1 SGDLS and CDR2 YYNGEE. After removal of 3 bases from V and 1 base from J, the junction contained 2 bases not matched to a gene. The CDR3: CASSDREGNTGELFF. CDR3 nucleotides: TGTGCCAGCAGCGATCGGGAGGGGAACACCGGGGAGCTGTTTTTT.

V and J are TRBV7-2 and TRBJ1-4, with TRBD1 identical over 8 bases. Germline values: CDR1 SGHTA, CDR2 FQGNSA. The CDR3 sequence is 14 residues long. The V and J ends lost 5 bases and 6 bases, in that order; junction bases with no gene match: 5. As DNA, the CDR3 is TGTGCCAGCAGCGGACAGGGAAGGGATGAAAAACTGTTTTTT. Translating gives CASSGQGRDEKLFF.

The chain joins TRBV5-1 to TRBJ2-3, with TRBD1 identical over 9 bases. After removal of 2 bases from V and 5 bases from J, the junction contained 3 bases not matched to a gene. The length of the CDR3 is 14 residues. Germline V lookup: CDR1 SGHRS, CDR2 YFSETQ. CDR3 sequence (DNA): TGCGCCAGCAGCTTACAGGGGGCGCAAGATACGCAGTATTTT. It specifies CASSLQGAQDTQYF.

This clone turned up a few times. This chain uses TRBV5-1 with TRBJ2-3; TRBD2 might be the D (5 bases). From germline, CDR1 is SGHRS and CDR2 YFSETQ. V lost 2 bases and J 0 bases, leaving 7 bases between the germline ends. The CDR3 runs to 14 residues. CDR3 nucleotide sequence: TGCGCCAGCAGCTTAGCGGAGAGCACAGATACGCAGTATTTT. It codes for CASSLAESTDTQYF.

About this clone: The sample has other DNA sequences that encode this CDR3 too. The chain employs TRBV19 and TRBJ1-1, with 9 bases lining up with TRBD1. This CDR3 contains 15 residues. The V and J ends lost 4 bases and 1 base, in that order; junction bases with no gene match: 4. Germline CDR1 and CDR2: LNHDA and SQIVND (reference sequence). CDR3 in amino acids: CASSTRDRANTEAFF. CDR3 nucleotides: TGTGCCAGTAGTACACGGGACAGGGCGAACACTGAAGCTTTCTTT. Supplemented by reference TRBV19 and TRBJ1-1, the full variable domain reads DGGITQSPKYLFRKEGQNVTLSCEQNLNHDAMYWYRQDPGQGLRLIYYSQIVNDFQKGDIAEGYSVSREKKESFPLTVTSAQKNPTAFYLCASSTRDRANTEAFFGQGTRLTVV.

This chain joins TRBV6-5 and TRBJ2-1; the D gene is possibly TRBD2 (5 bases). V lost 5 bases and J 8 bases, leaving 16 bases between the germline ends. This CDR3 comprises 14 residues. Germline lookup yields CDR1 MNHEY and CDR2 SVGAGI. CDR3 DNA sequence: TGTGCCAGCAGTCACCTCGGACTCGTGGATGAGCAGTTCTTC. As protein: CASSHLGLVDEQFF.